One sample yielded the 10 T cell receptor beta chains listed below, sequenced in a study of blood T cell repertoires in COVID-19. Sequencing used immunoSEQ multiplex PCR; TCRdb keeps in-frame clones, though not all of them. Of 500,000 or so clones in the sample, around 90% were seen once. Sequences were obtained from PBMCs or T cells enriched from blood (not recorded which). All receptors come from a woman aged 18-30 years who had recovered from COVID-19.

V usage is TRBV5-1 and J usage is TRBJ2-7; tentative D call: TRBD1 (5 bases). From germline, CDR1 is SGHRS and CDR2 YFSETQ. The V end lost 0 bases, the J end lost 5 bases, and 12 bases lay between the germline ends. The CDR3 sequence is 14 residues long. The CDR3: CASSLVQGFNEQYF. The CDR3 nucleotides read TGCGCCAGCAGCTTGGTTCAGGGTTTCAACGAGCAGTACTTC.

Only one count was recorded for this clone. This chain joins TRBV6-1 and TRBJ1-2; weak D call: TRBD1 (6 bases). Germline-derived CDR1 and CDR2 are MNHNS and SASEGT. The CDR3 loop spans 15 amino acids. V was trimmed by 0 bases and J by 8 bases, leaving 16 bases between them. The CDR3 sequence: CASSEAAGAARGYTF. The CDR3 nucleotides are TGTGCCAGCAGTGAAGCGGCGGGGGCCGCTAGGGGCTACACCTTC.

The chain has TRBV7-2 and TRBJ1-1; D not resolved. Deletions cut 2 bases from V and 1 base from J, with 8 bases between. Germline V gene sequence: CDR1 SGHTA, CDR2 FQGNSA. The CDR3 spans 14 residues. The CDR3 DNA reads TGTGCCAGCAGCTTAATGGCAGGGAACACTGAAGCTTTCTTT. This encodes CASSLMAGNTEAFF.

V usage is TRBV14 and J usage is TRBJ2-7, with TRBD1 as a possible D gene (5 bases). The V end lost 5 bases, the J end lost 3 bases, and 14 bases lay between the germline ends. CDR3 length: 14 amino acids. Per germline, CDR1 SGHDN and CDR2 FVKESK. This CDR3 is CASSIYQGIYEQYF. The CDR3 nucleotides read TGTGCCAGCAGCATATATCAGGGTATCTACGAGCAGTACTTC.

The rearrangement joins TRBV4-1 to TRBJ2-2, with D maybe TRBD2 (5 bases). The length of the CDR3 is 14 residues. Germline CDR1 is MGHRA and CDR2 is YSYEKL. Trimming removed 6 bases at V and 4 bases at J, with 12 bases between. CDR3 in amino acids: CASRPGEGTGELFF. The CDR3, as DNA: TGCGCCAGCAGACCTGGAGAGGGCACCGGGGAGCTGTTTTTT.

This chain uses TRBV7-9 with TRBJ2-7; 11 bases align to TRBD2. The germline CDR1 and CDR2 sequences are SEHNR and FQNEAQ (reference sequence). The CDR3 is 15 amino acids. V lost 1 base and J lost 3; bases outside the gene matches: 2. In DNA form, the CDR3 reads TGTGCCAGCAGCTTAGGACTAGCGGGGAACTACGAGCAGTACTTC. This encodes CASSLGLAGNYEQYF.

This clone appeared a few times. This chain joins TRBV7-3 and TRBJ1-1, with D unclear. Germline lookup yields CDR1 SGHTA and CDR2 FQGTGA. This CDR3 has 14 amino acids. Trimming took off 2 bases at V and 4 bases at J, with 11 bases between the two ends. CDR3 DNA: TGTGCCAGCAGCTTAGATCCGGGAAGCACTGAAGCTTTCTTT. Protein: CASSLDPGSTEAFF.

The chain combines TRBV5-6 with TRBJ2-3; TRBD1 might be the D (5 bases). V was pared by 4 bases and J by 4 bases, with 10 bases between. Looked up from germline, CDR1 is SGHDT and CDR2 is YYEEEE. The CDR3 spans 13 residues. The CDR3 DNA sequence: TGTGCCAGCAGCCAAGGGGTAGCAGATACGCAGTATTTT. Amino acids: CASSQGVADTQYF. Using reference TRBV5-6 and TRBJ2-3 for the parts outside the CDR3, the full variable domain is DAGVTQSPTHLIKTRGQQVTLRCSPKSGHDTVSWYQQALGQGPQFIFQYYEEEERQRGNFPDRFSGHQFPNYSSELNVNALLLGDSALYLCASSQGVADTQYFGPGTRLTVL.

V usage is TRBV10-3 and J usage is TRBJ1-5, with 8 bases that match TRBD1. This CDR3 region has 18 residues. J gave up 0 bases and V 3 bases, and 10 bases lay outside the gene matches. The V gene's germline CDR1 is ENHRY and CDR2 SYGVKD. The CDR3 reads CAISDDRGSGNSNQPQHF. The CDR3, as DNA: TGTGCCATCAGTGACGACAGGGGTAGTGGAAATAGCAATCAGCCCCAGCATTTT.

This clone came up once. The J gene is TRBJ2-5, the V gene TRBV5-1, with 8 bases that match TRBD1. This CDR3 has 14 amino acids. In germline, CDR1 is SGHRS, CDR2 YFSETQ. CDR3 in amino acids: CASTGNRGEETQYF. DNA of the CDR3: TGCGCTAGTACCGGGAACAGGGGGGAGGAGACCCAGTACTTC.